These T cell receptor beta chains were read from a single sample in a study of blood T cell repertoires in COVID-19. Sequenced by immunoSEQ multiplex PCR; TCRdb stores in-frame clones only, minus some. In the table there are over 350,000 clones, roughly 90% of which are singletons. Sequences were obtained from PBMCs or T cells enriched from blood (not recorded which). These receptors originate from a woman aged 25 to 45 with acute COVID-19. The CDR3 runs from the conserved cysteine through the conserved F or W. Each record gives: clone size, D gene, J gene, V gene, CDR3 protein, CDR3 DNA. A D gene is named only where the DNA matches it firmly. Not every row has a clone size; where given, it reads once, few, many or a size class.

. | . | TRBJ1-1 | TRBV19 | CASSHPGGNTEAFF | TGTGCCAGTAGCCACCCGGGGGGAAACACTGAAGCTTTCTTT
. | TRBD1 | TRBJ1-2 | TRBV3-1/TRBV3-2 | CASSQRQGDGYTF | TGTGCCAGCAGCCAGCGACAGGGTGATGGCTACACCTTC
. | TRBD2 | TRBJ2-2 | TRBV5-4 | CASSVSGGATGELFF | TGTGCCAGCAGCGTTAGCGGGGGGGCCACCGGGGAGCTGTTTTTT
. | . | TRBJ1-4 | TRBV2 | CASSAVGTNEKLFF | TGTGCCAGCAGCGCCGTGGGCACTAATGAAAAACTGTTTTTT
. | TRBD2 | TRBJ2-1 | TRBV9 | CASSPGLAGLPAQFF | TGTGCCAGCAGCCCTGGACTAGCGGGCCTACCGGCGCAGTTCTTC
. | TRBD2 | TRBJ2-2 | TRBV11-2 | CASSLRPGLAGTGELFF | TGTGCCAGCAGCTTACGGCCGGGACTAGCGGGCACCGGGGAGCTGTTTTTT
. | . | TRBJ1-2 | TRBV19 | CASSLHGYTF | TGTGCCAGTAGTCTCCATGGCTACACCTTC
once | TRBD1 | TRBJ1-6 | TRBV7-9 | CASSRTGGNSPLHF | TGTGCCAGCAGCAGGACAGGGGGCAATTCACCCCTCCACTTT
. | . | TRBJ1-3 | TRBV4-1 | CASSQEGESGNTIYF | TGCGCCAGCAGCCAAGAAGGGGAATCTGGAAACACCATATATTTT
. | TRBD1 | TRBJ2-7 | TRBV7-9 | CASFGTGRRYEQYF | TGTGCCAGCTTCGGGACAGGGCGTCGCTACGAGCAGTACTTC
. | . | TRBJ2-2 | TRBV6-5 | CASRGQVGELFF | TGTGCCAGCAGGGGGCAGGTCGGGGAGCTGTTTTTT
. | TRBD1 | TRBJ1-2 | TRBV5-1 | CASSPVTGGFYGYTF | TGCGCCAGCAGCCCCGTGACAGGGGGATTCTATGGCTACACCTTC
. | TRBD1 | TRBJ2-3 | TRBV2 | CASRGQSTDTQYF | TGTGCCAGCAGGGGACAGAGCACAGATACGCAGTATTTT
. | . | TRBJ1-5 | TRBV21-1 | CASREGDNSNQPQHF | TGTGCCAGCAGGGAAGGGGACAATAGCAATCAGCCCCAGCATTTT
. | . | TRBJ2-7 | TRBV27 | CASSHRGGVREQYF | TGTGCCAGCAGTCACAGGGGAGGAGTGAGAGAGCAGTACTTC
. | . | TRBJ2-2 | TRBV9 | CASSPRDHYLTGELFF | TGTGCCAGCAGCCCCAGGGATCATTATTTAACCGGGGAGCTGTTTTTT
. | TRBD1 | TRBJ2-1 | TRBV24-1 | CATSDLKGQGNRDEQFF | TGTGCCACCAGTGACCTGAAGGGACAGGGGAACAGGGATGAGCAGTTCTTC
. | . | TRBJ2-1 | TRBV6-5 | CASSYGGTAKQFF | TGTGCCAGCAGTTACGGGGGGACGGCGAAGCAGTTCTTC
. | TRBD2 | TRBJ2-3 | TRBV7-8 | CASSSGLAGGLTDTQYF | TGTGCCAGCAGCTCAGGACTAGCGGGGGGGCTTACAGATACGCAGTATTTT